The next 9 T cell receptor beta chains were all read from a single sample in a study of cytomegalovirus exposure and HLA in healthy donors. PCR was performed using 60 Vbeta and 13 Jbeta primers. Using immunoSEQ multiplex PCR, the repertoire was profiled, and TCRdb retains in-frame clones only, with some absent. The repertoire has 95,000 to 100,000 clones, about 75% of them found once; the top ten carry over 6%. Sequencing used PBMCs. Receptors were obtained from a man in his forties in good health and CMV-seropositive.

This clone was found a few times. The chain carries TRBV6-5 and TRBJ2-1; possible D gene TRBD1, 5 bases. CDR3 length equals 13 residues. CDR1 is MNHEY and CDR2 is SVGAGI in the germline V gene. Trimming shortened V by 3 bases and J by 7 bases, and 10 bases separated the two germline ends. DNA for the CDR3: TGTGCCAGCAGTTATGGGGCGATAAATGAGCAGTTCTTC. Amino acid sequence: CASSYGAINEQFF.

The chain has TRBV7-2 and TRBJ2-7; 9 positions match TRBD2. The CDR3 runs 16 residues. Germline-derived CDR1 and CDR2 are SGHTA and FQGNSA. V lost 4 bases and J lost 0; bases outside the gene matches: 7. CDR3 coding DNA: TGTGCCAGCAGCTCCGGTCTGACTAGCGGCTCCTACGAGCAGTACTTC. It specifies CASSSGLTSGSYEQYF. Combining the CDR3 with reference TRBV7-2 and TRBJ2-7 gives the whole variable domain GAGVSQSPSNKVTEKGKDVELRCDPISGHTALYWYRQSLGQGLEFLIYFQGNSAPDKSGLPSDRFSAERTGGSVSTLTIQRTQQEDSAVYLCASSSGLTSGSYEQYFGPGTRLTVT.

This clone was found once. This chain links TRBV20-1 with TRBJ1-3, with a possible D match to TRBD1 (5 bases). Germline-derived CDR1 and CDR2 are DFQATT and SNEGSKA (reference sequence). This CDR3 has 11 amino acids. Trimming shortened V by 2 bases and J by 8 bases, and 7 bases separated the two germline ends. CDR3 loop: CSARQGDTIYF. The CDR3, as DNA: TGCAGTGCTAGACAAGGGGACACCATATATTTT.

The chain links TRBV5-6 to TRBJ1-2, with 7 positions matching TRBD1. J lost 3 bases, V lost 4 bases, and 6 bases had no gene match. The CDR3 length is 14 residues. Germline CDR1 is SGHDT and CDR2 is YYEEEE. Written as DNA, the CDR3 is TGTGCCAGCAGCGGGAACAGGGGAGACTATGGCTACACCTTC. Protein product: CASSGNRGDYGYTF. The variable domain in full, with the rest retrieved from reference TRBV5-6 and TRBJ1-2, is DAGVTQSPTHLIKTRGQQVTLRCSPKSGHDTVSWYQQALGQGPQFIFQYYEEEERQRGNFPDRFSGHQFPNYSSELNVNALLLGDSALYLCASSGNRGDYGYTFGSGTRLTVV.

The chain has TRBV28 and TRBJ2-7; 7 nucleotides line up with TRBD1. The CDR3 is 14 amino acids. V was clipped by 4 bases and J by 3 bases; unmatched bases: 6. Germline CDR1 reads MDHEN; CDR2 reads SYDVKM. CDR3 coding DNA: TGTGCCAGCAGTTACCGGGACAGCCACTACGAGCAGTACTTC. This translates into CASSYRDSHYEQYF.

This chain uses TRBV9 with TRBJ1-1, with D hard to call. The germline V gene has CDR1 SGDLS and CDR2 YYNGEE. V lost 0 bases and J 7 bases, leaving 13 bases between the germline ends. CDR3 size: 14 residues. CDR3 nucleotides: TGTGCCAGCAGCGTAGGTGGTGGGTCGGGTGAAGCTTTCTTT. Protein product: CASSVGGGSGEAFF.

The gene calls are TRBV4-3 and TRBJ2-7; tentatively, D is TRBD1 (5 bases). Trimming pared 1 base from V and 2 bases from J, leaving 9 bases between. In germline, CDR1 is LGHNA, CDR2 YSLEER. There are 14 residues in the CDR3. Written as DNA, the CDR3 is TGCGCCAGCAGCCAAGGCGCAGGGACCTACGAGCAGTACTTC. It is translated as CASSQGAGTYEQYF.

This chain connects TRBV7-2 to TRBJ1-4; 8 bases fit TRBD1. The V gene's germline CDR1 is SGHTA and CDR2 FQGNSA. CDR3 size: 15 residues. The J segment lost 7 bases and the V segment lost 5 bases, leaving 9 bases of the junction unmatched. The CDR3 coding sequence is TGTGCCAGCAGCAGTGGACAGGGAGGCTTTGAAAAACTGTTTTTT. Translation: CASSSGQGGFEKLFF.

Only a few counts were recorded for this clone. The rearrangement links TRBV9 to TRBJ1-3; TRBD1 is a possible D gene (6 bases). The length of the CDR3 is 15 residues. Trimming removed 2 bases at V and 4 bases at J, with 13 bases between. Germline V gene sequence: CDR1 SGDLS, CDR2 YYNGEE. For the CDR3, the DNA is TGTGCCAGCAGCGTGGGGGGGCTGAAGGGAAACACCATATATTTT. Protein: CASSVGGLKGNTIYF.